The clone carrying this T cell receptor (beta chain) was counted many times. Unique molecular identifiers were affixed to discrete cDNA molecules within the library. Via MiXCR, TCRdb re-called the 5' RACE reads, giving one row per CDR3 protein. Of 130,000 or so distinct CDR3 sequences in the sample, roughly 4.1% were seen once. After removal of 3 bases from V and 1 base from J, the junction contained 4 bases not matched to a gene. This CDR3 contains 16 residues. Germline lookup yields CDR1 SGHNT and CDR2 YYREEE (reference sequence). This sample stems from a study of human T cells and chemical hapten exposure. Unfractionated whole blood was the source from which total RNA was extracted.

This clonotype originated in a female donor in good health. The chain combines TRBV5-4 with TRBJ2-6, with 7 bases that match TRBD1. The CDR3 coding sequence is TGTGCCAGCAGCTCCCACAGGGGTTCTGGGGCCAACGTCCTGACTTTC. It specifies CASSSHRGSGANVLTF.